The next 19 T cell receptor beta chains were all read from a single sample in a study of blood T cell repertoires in COVID-19. Only in-frame clones appear in the TCRdb table, and some are missing; sequencing was by immunoSEQ multiplex PCR. Among approximately 150,000 clones listed, around 84% were seen once. Sequenced material: peripheral blood. These receptor sequences come from a human donor with acute or convalescent COVID-19. The donor label of this sample is uncertain.

The chain is built from TRBV7-9 and TRBJ1-1; TRBD1 matches 9 bases. J was trimmed by 1 base and V by 5 bases; bases with no gene match: 14. Germline V CDR1 and CDR2: SEHNR, FQNEAQ (reference sequence). The CDR3 consists of 18 residues. This CDR3 reads CASSHGGGQGPPNTEAFF. The DNA for the CDR3 is TGTGCCAGCAGCCACGGGGGGGGACAGGGACCACCGAACACTGAAGCTTTCTTT. Supplemented by reference TRBV7-9 and TRBJ1-1, the full variable domain reads DTGVSQNPRHKITKRGQNVTFRCDPISEHNRLYWYRQTLGQGPEFLTYFQNEAQLEKSRLLSDRFSAERPKGSFSTLEIQRTEQGDSAMYLCASSHGGGQGPPNTEAFFGQGTRLTVV.

V usage is TRBV18 and J usage is TRBJ1-5; D is undetermined. The CDR3 has 13 amino acids. V was cut by 3 bases and J by 6 bases, with 9 bases left in between. Germline values: CDR1 KGHSH, CDR2 LQKENI. As DNA, the CDR3 is TGTGCCAGCTCACCTGCTGACACTCAGCCCCAGCATTTT. It translates to CASSPADTQPQHF. Complete variable domain (other parts from reference TRBV18 and TRBJ1-5): NAGVMQNPRHLVRRRGQEARLRCSPMKGHSHVYWYRQLPEEGLKFMVYLQKENIIDESGMPKERFSAEFPKEGPSILRIQQVVRGDSAAYFCASSPADTQPQHFGDGTRLSIL.

V usage is TRBV5-4 and J usage is TRBJ2-3, with D possibly being TRBD2 (5 bases). CDR1 is SGHNT, CDR2 YYREEE, per germline (reference sequence). Trimming stripped 4 bases from V and 6 bases from J, with 12 bases between. The CDR3 consists of 13 residues. The CDR3 nucleotides read TGTGCCAGCAGCCTATCGGGGTCCGATACGCAGTATTTT. The encoded protein is CASSLSGSDTQYF.

This chain uses TRBV5-5 with TRBJ1-4, with 8 nucleotides matching TRBD1. The CDR3 runs 15 residues. Germline CDR1 SGHKS, CDR2 YYEKEE (reference sequence). The junction had 1 base not matched to a gene; V was cut back by 2 bases and J by 1 base. This CDR3 reads CASSFTGGTNEKLFF. CDR3 sequence (DNA): TGTGCCAGCAGCTTTACAGGGGGAACTAATGAAAAACTGTTTTTT.

V and J are TRBV4-3 and TRBJ2-3; 7 bases match TRBD1. J lost 6 bases, V lost 1 base, and 10 bases had no gene match. This CDR3 is 16 amino acids long. Germline CDR1 LGHNA, CDR2 YSLEER. DNA of the CDR3: TGCGCCAGCAGCCAAGTTGAGGGGGCCTTTACGGATACGCAGTATTTT. Translating gives CASSQVEGAFTDTQYF.

The chain couples TRBV5-6 to TRBJ2-7; 7 bases line up with TRBD2. CDR1 and CDR2 from the germline V gene are SGHDT and YYEEEE. The CDR3 is 15 amino acids. Trimming at V came to 4 bases and at J to 7 bases, leaving 14 bases not matched to a gene. The CDR3 is CASSAAGTNLLEQYV. CDR3 DNA sequence: TGTGCCAGCAGCGCAGCCGGGACTAATCTACTGGAGCAGTACGTC.

J is TRBJ1-4 and V is TRBV11-2; D is undetermined. V was clipped by 0 bases and J by 0 bases, with 11 bases between them. The germline CDR1 and CDR2 sequences are SGHAT and FQNNGV. This CDR3 contains 17 residues. The CDR3 DNA reads as TGTGCCAGCAGCTTAGATAATGATGCAGCAACTAATGAAAAACTGTTTTTT. Amino acid sequence: CASSLDNDAATNEKLFF.

Remarks on this clone: Within the sample, other DNA sequences also encode this same CDR3. The gene calls are TRBV7-3 and TRBJ2-2; 8 nucleotides match TRBD1. Trimming took 2 bases from V and 4 from J; bases not matched to a gene: 3. Germline lookup yields CDR1 SGHTA and CDR2 FQGTGA. The CDR3 is made up of 15 amino acids. CDR3 in DNA: TGTGCCAGCAGCTTAGGACAGGGAGGCACCGGGGAGCTGTTTTTT. The encoded protein is CASSLGQGGTGELFF. The entire variable domain, with the rest obtained from reference TRBV7-3 and TRBJ2-2, is as follows: GAGVSQTPSNKVTEKGKYVELRCDPISGHTALYWYRQSLGQGPEFLIYFQGTGAADDSGLPNDRFFAVRPEGSVSTLKIQRTERGDSAVYLCASSLGQGGTGELFFGEGSRLTVL.

This chain joins TRBV28 and TRBJ1-5; weak D call: TRBD1 (6 bases). Germline CDR1 and CDR2: MDHEN and SYDVKM. The CDR3 length is 15 residues. Trimming removed 2 bases from V and 0 bases from J, with 8 bases in between. This CDR3 reads CASSLQGLSNQPQHF. The CDR3 nucleotides are TGTGCCAGCAGTTTACAGGGGCTTAGCAATCAGCCCCAGCATTTT.

This chain uses TRBV27 with TRBJ2-3; TRBD1 matches at 8 bases. Germline V gene lookup returns CDR1 MNHEY and CDR2 SMNVEV (reference sequence). The trim removed 5 bases at V and 3 bases at J, leaving 4 bases unmatched. The CDR3 consists of 14 residues. The CDR3 sequence is CASSPWTGTDTQYF. For the CDR3, the DNA is TGTGCCAGCAGTCCGTGGACAGGGACAGATACGCAGTATTTT.

The chain employs TRBV6-5 and TRBJ2-2; tentatively, D is TRBD2 (6 bases). The germline CDR1 and CDR2 sequences are MNHEY and SVGAGI. The CDR3 has 12 amino acids. Trimming removed 9 bases at V and 3 bases at J, with 8 bases between. The DNA for the CDR3 is TGTGCCAGTCGGAGGGACACCGGGGAGCTGTTTTTT. This sequence encodes CASRRDTGELFF.

This chain links TRBV4-3 with TRBJ2-3; maybe TRBD1 (6 bases). The V gene lost 0 bases and the J gene lost 4 bases, with 11 bases spanning the gap. Germline lookup yields CDR1 LGHNA and CDR2 YSLEER. This CDR3 spans 15 amino acids. CDR3 residues: CASSQEYRAADTQYF. DNA for the CDR3: TGCGCCAGCAGCCAAGAGTACAGGGCAGCAGATACGCAGTATTTT.

The V and J genes are TRBV4-2 and TRBJ2-3, with 7 nucleotides matching TRBD1. Germline V lookup: CDR1 LGHNA, CDR2 YNFKEQ. CDR3 length: 14 amino acids. V gave up 4 bases and J gave up 6 bases; unmatched junction bases: 7. CDR3 sequence (DNA): TGTGCCAGCAGCCTAAACAGGGGTTCGGATACGCAGTATTTT. This codes for CASSLNRGSDTQYF.

Relative to its sample, this clone is large. The gene calls are TRBV27 and TRBJ2-5; 8 bases agree with TRBD1. V trimming: 7 bases; J trimming: 1 base; junction bases outside the gene matches: 5. Germline CDR1 MNHEY, CDR2 SMNVEV (reference sequence). CDR3 size: 14 residues. DNA for the CDR3: TGTGCCAGCAAGAGACAGGGGATCCAAGAGACCCAGTACTTC. Translated: CASKRQGIQETQYF.

Notes on this clone: Within the sample, other DNA sequences also encode this same CDR3. The J gene is TRBJ1-2, the V gene TRBV9, with D possibly matching TRBD1 (5 bases). Germline assignment: CDR1 SGDLS and CDR2 YYNGEE. The CDR3 contains 13 residues. Trimming took 2 bases from V and 3 from J, leaving 8 bases between them. CDR3 loop: CASSVQGDYGYTF. The CDR3 DNA sequence: TGTGCCAGCAGCGTCCAGGGTGACTATGGCTACACCTTC. The full variable domain, completed using reference TRBV9 and TRBJ1-2, is DSGVTQTPKHLITATGQRVTLRCSPRSGDLSVYWYQQSLDQGLQFLIQYYNGEERAKGNILERFSAQQFPDLHSELNLSSLELGDSALYFCASSVQGDYGYTFGSGTRLTVV.

The chain employs TRBV7-2 and TRBJ1-1; the match to TRBD1 covers 10 bases. The trim removed 5 bases at V and 5 bases at J, leaving 14 bases unmatched. Germline CDR1 is SGHTA and CDR2 is FQGNSA. This CDR3 region has 17 residues. CDR3 protein: CASSSHATGQGRTEAFF. CDR3 DNA: TGTGCCAGCAGCAGTCATGCCACGGGACAGGGGAGGACTGAAGCTTTCTTT.

V and J are TRBV11-2 and TRBJ2-7; TRBD1 matches at 7 bases. The length of the CDR3 is 12 residues. CDR1 is SGHAT and CDR2 is FQNNGV in the germline V gene. V dropped 3 bases and J dropped 6; count of bases not matched to a gene: 2. The DNA for the CDR3 is TGTGCCAGCAGCTTCGCAGGGGGCGAGCAGTACGTC. Translating it yields CASSFAGGEQYV.

The chain recombines TRBV24-1 with TRBJ2-3, with no clear D. Germline V gives CDR1 KGHDR, CDR2 SFDVKD. V lost 9 bases and J 0 bases, leaving 15 bases between the germline ends. The CDR3 contains 15 residues. The CDR3 DNA sequence: TGTGCCACCGATCCTCCCTATCGAAGCACAGATACGCAGTATTTT. Translation: CATDPPYRSTDTQYF.

This chain joins TRBV4-3 and TRBJ2-5; D not resolved. The CDR3 covers 14 residues. Trimming took off 3 bases at V and 2 bases at J, with 10 bases between the two ends. The germline gives CDR1 LGHNA, CDR2 YSLEER. CDR3 residues: CASSHASHQETQYF. The CDR3 nucleotides are TGCGCCAGCAGCCACGCGTCCCATCAAGAGACCCAGTACTTC.